This T cell receptor (beta chain) appears in the sequencing data of a study of CD8 T cells in Susac syndrome. General study results and limits: No clonal expansion appeared among CD4+ T cells in Susac patients.

Germline V gene lookup returns CDR1 DFQATT and CDR2 SNEGSKA (reference sequence). Trimming cost V 7 bases and J 2 bases; bases outside gene matches: 7. The CDR3 consists of 13 residues. The authors reverse transcribed roughly 0.5 to 1 ug RNA with random hexamers. A single record per CDR3 protein comes from TCRdb applying MiXCR to the immunoSEQ multiplex PCR reads. The table lists some 240,000 distinct CDR3 sequences, 90% to 96% of them singletons, with approximately 0.094% in the top ten. A note on this clonotype: Its antigen remains unidentified.

Blood CD8+ and CD4+ T cells underwent high-throughput TCR beta sequencing. Sequenced input: CD4+ T cells from PBMCs. This TCR derives from a human donor with Susac syndrome. The chain combines TRBV20-1 with TRBJ1-1, with 7 bases lining up with TRBD1. Written as DNA, the CDR3 is TGCAGTGGCAAAAGACAGGGTAACACTGAAGCTTTCTTT. Protein product: CSGKRQGNTEAFF.